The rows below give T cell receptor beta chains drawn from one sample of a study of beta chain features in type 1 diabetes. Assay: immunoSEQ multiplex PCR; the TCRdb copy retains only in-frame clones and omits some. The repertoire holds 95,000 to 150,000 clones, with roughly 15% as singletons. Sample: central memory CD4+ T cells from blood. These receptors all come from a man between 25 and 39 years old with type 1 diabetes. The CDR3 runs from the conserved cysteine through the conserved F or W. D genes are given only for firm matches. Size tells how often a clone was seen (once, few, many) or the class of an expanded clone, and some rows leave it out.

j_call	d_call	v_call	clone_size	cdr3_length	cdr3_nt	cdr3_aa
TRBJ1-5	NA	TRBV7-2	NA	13	TGTGCCAGCAGCTTAGAAAGGCGTCAGCCCCAGCATTTT	CASSLERRQPQHF
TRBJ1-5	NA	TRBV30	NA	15	TGTGCCTGGAGTAGGGCAGGAGGCCTCAATCAACCCCAGCATTTT	CAWSRAGGLNQPQHF
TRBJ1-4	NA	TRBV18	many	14	TGTGCCAGCTCCGCAGATGCAACTAATGAAAAACTGTTTTTT	CASSADATNEKLFF
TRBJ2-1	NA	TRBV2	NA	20	TGTGCCAGCAGTGATAGTTTAGACAGGGAGGTGTTGAGATCCTACAATGAGCAGTTCTTC	CASSDSLDREVLRSYNEQFF
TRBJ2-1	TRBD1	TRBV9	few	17	TGTGCCAGCAGCGTACGTAGCCAGGGGGCGGGTTACAATGAGCAGTTCTTC	CASSVRSQGAGYNEQFF
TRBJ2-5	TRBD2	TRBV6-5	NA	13	TGTGCCAGCAGTTCCGGGACTAGGGAGACCCAGTACTTC	CASSSGTRETQYF
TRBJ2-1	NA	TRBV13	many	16	TGTGCCAGCAGTTTATCGGGGGCCTTCTCCTACAATGAGCAGTTCTTC	CASSLSGAFSYNEQFF
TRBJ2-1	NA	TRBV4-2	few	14	TGTGCCAGCAGCCAAGTTCGGCAGGGGGGTGAGCAGTTCTTC	CASSQVRQGGEQFF
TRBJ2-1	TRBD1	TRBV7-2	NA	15	TGTGCCAGCAGCTTCAGACAGGGTATCGGCAATGAGCAGTTCTTC	CASSFRQGIGNEQFF
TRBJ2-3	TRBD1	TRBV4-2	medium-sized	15	TGTGCCAGCAGTCGGGACAGGCAAGTCACAGATACGCAGTATTTT	CASSRDRQVTDTQYF
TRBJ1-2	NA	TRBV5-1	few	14	TGCGCCAGCAGCTTGACCCCACAGGTGGGCGGCTACACCTTC	CASSLTPQVGGYTF
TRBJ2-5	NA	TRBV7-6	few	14	TGTGCCAGCAGCTTATTGGGACGAGGGGAGACCCAGTACTTC	CASSLLGRGETQYF
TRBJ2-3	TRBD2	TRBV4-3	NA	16	TGCGCCAGCAGCCAAGAAGCGGGGGGTATATCAGATACGCAGTATTTT	CASSQEAGGISDTQYF
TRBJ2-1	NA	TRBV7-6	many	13	TGTGCCAGCAGCTCCCAGGGAAAATTTGAGCAGTTCTTC	CASSSQGKFEQFF
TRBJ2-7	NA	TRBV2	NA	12	TGTGCCAGCAGTGTGGCTTCCTACGAGCAGTACTTC	CASSVASYEQYF
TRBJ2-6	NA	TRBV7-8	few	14	TGTGCCAGCAGCGTTAGCTCTGGGGCCAACGTCCTGACTTTC	CASSVSSGANVLTF
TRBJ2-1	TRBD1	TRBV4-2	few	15	TGTGCCAGCAGCCCGGGACAGGGAAAAAGCAATGAGCAGTTCTTC	CASSPGQGKSNEQFF
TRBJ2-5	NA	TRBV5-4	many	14	TGTGCCAGCAGCATCAAGGGACATTCAGAGACCCAGTACTTC	CASSIKGHSETQYF
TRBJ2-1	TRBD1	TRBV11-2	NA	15	TGTGCCAGCAGCACCTACAGGGGCGGCTACAATGAGCAGTTCTTC	CASSTYRGGYNEQFF
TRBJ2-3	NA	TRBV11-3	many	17	TGTGCCAGCACCACTAGGGCCCGGGGCCCTTCAGGGGATACGCAGTATTTT	CASTTRARGPSGDTQYF
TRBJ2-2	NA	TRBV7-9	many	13	TGTGCCAGCAGCCTCCAGATGGGCGGGGAGCTGTTTTTT	CASSLQMGGELFF
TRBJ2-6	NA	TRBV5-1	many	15	TGCGCCAGCAGCACGGGCCTTGGCGGGGCCAACGTCCTGACTTTC	CASSTGLGGANVLTF
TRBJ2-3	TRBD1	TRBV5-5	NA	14	TGTGCCAGCAGCTCTGGGACAGACACAGATACGCAGTATTTT	CASSSGTDTDTQYF
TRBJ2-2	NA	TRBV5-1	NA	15	TGCGCCAGCAGCACCGGACATCTGAACACCGGGGAGCTGTTTTTT	CASSTGHLNTGELFF
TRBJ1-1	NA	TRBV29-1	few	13	TGCAGCACCCGAGGAGGGGTGGCGACTGAAGCTTTCTTT	CSTRGGVATEAFF
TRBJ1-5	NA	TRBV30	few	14	TGTGCCTGGAGTGTGGGGGCTAGTGATCAGCCCCAGCATTTT	CAWSVGASDQPQHF
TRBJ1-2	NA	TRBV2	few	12	TGTGCCAGCAGTGGGACAGAGGAGGGCTACACCTTC	CASSGTEEGYTF
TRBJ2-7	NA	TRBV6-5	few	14	TGTGCCAGCTCCGTAGATCTGAATGCCTACGAGCAGTACTTC	CASSVDLNAYEQYF
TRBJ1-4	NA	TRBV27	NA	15	TGTGCCAGCAGTCCACTACAGGGCACTAATGAAAAACTGTTTTTT	CASSPLQGTNEKLFF
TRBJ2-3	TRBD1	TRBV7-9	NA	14	TGTGCCAGCAGCTCCAGGGGGCTTACAGATACGCAGTATTTT	CASSSRGLTDTQYF
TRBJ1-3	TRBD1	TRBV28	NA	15	TGTGCCACCAGGACAGGGGCGACCTCTGGAAACACCATATATTTT	CATRTGATSGNTIYF
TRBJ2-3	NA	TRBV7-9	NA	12	TGTGCCAGCAGCTTGGGGGCGGATACGCAGTATTTT	CASSLGADTQYF
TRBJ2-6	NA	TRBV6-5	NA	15	TGTGCCAGCAGTAGGGGAGTCTCTGGGGCCAACGTCCTGACTTTC	CASSRGVSGANVLTF
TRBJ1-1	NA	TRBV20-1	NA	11	TGCAGTGCTAGAGGGGGCACTGAAGCTTTCTTT	CSARGGTEAFF
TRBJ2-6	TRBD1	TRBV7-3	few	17	TGTGCCAGCAGCGTGACAGGGATTAAGTCTGGGGCCAACGTCCTGACTTTC	CASSVTGIKSGANVLTF
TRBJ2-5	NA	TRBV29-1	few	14	TGCAGCGTTGTGATAACAGGTCCGGGTATGACCCAGTACTTC	CSVVITGPGMTQYF
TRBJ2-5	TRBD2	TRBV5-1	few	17	TGCGCCAGCATGATTAGAACTAGCGGGGGCGAACAAGAGACCCAGTACTTC	CASMIRTSGGEQETQYF
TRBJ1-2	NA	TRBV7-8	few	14	TGTGCCAGCAGCCTCCGGAGGGGTCTCGATGGCTACACCTTC	CASSLRRGLDGYTF
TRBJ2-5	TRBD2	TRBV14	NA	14	TGTGCCAGCAAAACTAGCGGGGGACAAGAGACCCAGTACTTC	CASKTSGGQETQYF
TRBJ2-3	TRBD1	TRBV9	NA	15	TGTGCCAGCACCACAGAGGGACAGGGCACAGATACGCAGTATTTT	CASTTEGQGTDTQYF
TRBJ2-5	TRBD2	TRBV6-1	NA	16	TGTGCCAGCAGTGAACAAGGACTAGCGGGAATGGAGACCCAGTACTTC	CASSEQGLAGMETQYF
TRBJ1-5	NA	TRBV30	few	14	TGTGCCTGGACCGGAACAGGGAGGAATCAGCCCCAGCATTTT	CAWTGTGRNQPQHF
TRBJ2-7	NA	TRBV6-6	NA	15	TGTGCCAGCAGTGACAGCCAAGACAGGAACGGCGAGCAGTACTTC	CASSDSQDRNGEQYF
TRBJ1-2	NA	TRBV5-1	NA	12	TGCGCCAGCAGCCTCGACTCGGATGGCTACACCTTC	CASSLDSDGYTF
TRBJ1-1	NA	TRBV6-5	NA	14	TGTGCCAGCAGTTACTCGGGCAGGGACACTGAAGCTTTCTTT	CASSYSGRDTEAFF
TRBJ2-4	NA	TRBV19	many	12	TGTGCCAGTAGTGCCCGCGGTCACATTCAGTACTTC	CASSARGHIQYF
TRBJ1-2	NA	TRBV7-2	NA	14	TGTGCCAGCAGCCCAGCCAGGATATCCTATGGCTACACCTTC	CASSPARISYGYTF
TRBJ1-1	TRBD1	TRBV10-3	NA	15	TGTGCCATCAGTGACTTTATGAGACAGGGGATGGGTGCTTTCTTT	CAISDFMRQGMGAFF
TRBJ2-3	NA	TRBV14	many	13	TGTGCCAGCAGCCAAAACCACAGGGATACGCAGTATTTT	CASSQNHRDTQYF